One and the same sample provided the 30 T cell receptor beta chains below, sequenced in a study of blood T cell repertoires in COVID-19. Sequencing used immunoSEQ multiplex PCR; TCRdb keeps in-frame clones, though not all of them. The sample lists about 130,000 clones; approximately 83% were seen once. Specimen: peripheral blood. The receptors shown here come from a man aged 60 to 75 with acute or convalescent COVID-19.

The V call is TRBV5-1, the J call TRBJ2-1; a possible D gene is TRBD2 (6 bases). The CDR3 totals 14 residues. The germline V gene has CDR1 SGHRS and CDR2 YFSETQ. Deletions cut 4 bases from V and 9 bases from J, with 17 bases between. The CDR3 here is CASSDRRTMGEQFF. For the CDR3, the DNA is TGCGCCAGCAGCGATCGACGGACTATGGGTGAGCAGTTCTTC.

The table lists this clone with a count of one. This chain links TRBV6-5 with TRBJ1-5, with D perhaps matching TRBD1 (5 bases). The CDR3 extends over 16 amino acids. Germline CDR1 MNHEY, CDR2 SVGAGI. V gave up 3 bases and J gave up 3 bases, with 15 bases separating them. CDR3: CASSYGSGNDNQPQHF. CDR3 DNA sequence: TGTGCCAGCAGTTATGGGTCAGGGAACGACAATCAGCCCCAGCATTTT.

The chain joins TRBV7-3 to TRBJ2-1; 9 positions agree with TRBD2. CDR1 and CDR2 from the germline V gene are SGHTA and FQGTGA. CDR3 length equals 15 residues. V trimming: 5 bases; J trimming: 4 bases; junction bases outside the gene matches: 6. CDR3 DNA: TGTGCCAGCAGCCCAAGGACTAGCGTATACAATGAGCAGTTCTTC. Amino acid sequence: CASSPRTSVYNEQFF.

V is TRBV7-9 and J is TRBJ1-2, with a tentative D call TRBD1 (5 bases). The CDR3 runs 15 residues. Between the trimmed V and J ends, which lost 4 bases and 3 bases, there was a span of 15 bases. Germline V gene sequence: CDR1 SEHNR, CDR2 FQNEAQ (reference sequence). The CDR3 DNA follows: TGTGCCAGCAGCTATGCCCTGCCGGGGGACTATGGCTACACCTTC. It translates to CASSYALPGDYGYTF.

The CDR3 DNA follows: TGTGCCAGCAGTTACAACAGGAACACTGAAGCTTTCTTT. Translated: CASSYNRNTEAFF. J is TRBJ1-1 and V is TRBV6-5; D gene uncertain. Per the germline V gene, CDR1 is MNHEY and CDR2 is SVGAGI. Trimming removed 2 bases at V and 1 base at J, with 5 bases between. The CDR3 is made up of 13 amino acids.

V is TRBV7-8 and J is TRBJ1-1; the D is unclear. CDR1 and CDR2 from the germline V gene are SGHVS and FQNEAQ. The CDR3 spans 13 residues. V was clipped by 2 bases and J by 7 bases, with 11 bases between them. CDR3 residues: CASSLSPRFEAFF. The CDR3 DNA sequence: TGTGCCAGCAGCTTAAGCCCACGTTTTGAAGCTTTCTTT.

The rearrangement joins TRBV11-2 to TRBJ2-3, with 9 bases identical to TRBD1. CDR1 and CDR2 (germline): SGHAT, FQNNGV. J gave up 3 bases and V 4 bases, and 5 bases lay outside the gene matches. CDR3 length equals 15 residues. CDR3 loop: CASSSGQGRTDTQYF. In DNA form, the CDR3 reads TGTGCCAGCAGCTCTGGACAGGGGAGGACAGATACGCAGTATTTT.

A few counts support this clone. The genes are TRBV5-3 and TRBJ1-1; the D is unclear. TRBV5-3 is an ORF for which the function is uncertain. The CDR3 is made up of 15 amino acids. V dropped 2 bases and J dropped 0 bases, with 11 bases sitting between them. CDR3 DNA: TGTGCCAGAAGCTTTGAACGGGAGGTGAACACTGAAGCTTTCTTT. Amino acid sequence: CARSFEREVNTEAFF.

The gene calls are TRBV4-1 and TRBJ1-1; 8 bases line up with TRBD1. Trimming took 1 base from V and 3 from J; bases not matched to a gene: 4. Looked up from germline, CDR1 is MGHRA and CDR2 is YSYEKL. This CDR3 comprises 15 residues. CDR3 protein: CASSQGDRTYTEAFF. The CDR3 nucleotides read TGCGCCAGCAGCCAAGGGGACAGGACCTACACTGAAGCTTTCTTT.

In regard to this clone: Other DNA variants within this sample encode the same CDR3. The rearrangement uses TRBV12-5 and TRBJ1-1; unclear D gene. V gave up 3 bases and J gave up 5 bases, with 4 bases separating them. CDR1 LGHNT and CDR2 FRNRAP come from the germline V gene. The CDR3 extends over 11 amino acids. The CDR3 loop is CASGFGTEAFF. For the CDR3, the DNA is TGTGCTAGTGGTTTCGGGACTGAAGCTTTCTTT.

The chain links TRBV5-1 to TRBJ1-2; D is uncertain. The CDR3 is made up of 15 amino acids. From germline, CDR1 is SGHRS and CDR2 YFSETQ. V gave up 0 bases and J gave up 8 bases, with 17 bases separating them. The CDR3 region has the DNA TGCGCCAGCAGCTTGGAAGGTACTAACTCGTGGGGCTACACCTTC. Translated, it gives CASSLEGTNSWGYTF.

The genes are TRBV4-1 and TRBJ2-5, with D uncertain. V dropped 4 bases and J dropped 2 bases, with 8 bases sitting between them. CDR1 and CDR2 (germline): MGHRA, YSYEKL. The CDR3 contains 13 residues. CDR3 DNA sequence: TGCGCCAGCAGCCCCTGGCCACAAGAGACCCAGTACTTC. Translating it yields CASSPWPQETQYF.

CDR3 sequence (DNA): TGTGCCAGCAGCTCAAGACAGGGCTATGGCTACACCTTC. It specifies CASSSRQGYGYTF. This chain links TRBV5-4 with TRBJ1-2; 7 bases match TRBD1. J was trimmed by 4 bases and V by 3 bases; bases with no gene match: 3. Germline V gene sequence: CDR1 SGHNT, CDR2 YYREEE (reference sequence). This CDR3 contains 13 residues.

The V and J genes are TRBV19 and TRBJ1-2; 9 bases align to TRBD1. The V segment lost 5 bases and the J segment 4 bases; nucleotides outside the gene matches: 17. Germline V lookup: CDR1 LNHDA, CDR2 SQIVND (reference sequence). The CDR3 covers 18 residues. The CDR3 sequence: CASSGRRRTGANSYGYTF. DNA for the CDR3: TGTGCCAGTAGTGGCCGGCGAAGGACAGGGGCGAACTCCTATGGCTACACCTTC.

This clone has a handful of counts. The genes are TRBV5-1 and TRBJ2-3, with 8 bases identical to TRBD1. Germline V lookup: CDR1 SGHRS, CDR2 YFSETQ. The CDR3 totals 14 residues. J was trimmed by 4 bases and V by 0 bases; bases with no gene match: 1. In DNA form, the CDR3 reads TGCGCCAGCAGCTTGGACAGGGGGGCAGATACGCAGTATTTT. Amino acids: CASSLDRGADTQYF.

This clone showed up just a few times. V usage is TRBV11-2 and J usage is TRBJ1-2, with unresolved D. V lost 1 base to trimming and J lost 7 bases, with 16 bases between them. CDR3 length: 15 residues. CDR1 and CDR2 from the germline V gene are SGHAT and FQNNGV. The CDR3 spells CASSLVFQAPTGYTF. As DNA, the CDR3 is TGTGCCAGCAGCTTAGTATTCCAGGCCCCAACTGGCTACACCTTC.

This chain connects TRBV5-1 to TRBJ2-1; D is ambiguous. CDR1 is SGHRS, CDR2 YFSETQ, per germline. V was shortened by 3 bases and J by 8 bases, with 9 bases between the two germline ends. This CDR3 has 12 residues. The CDR3 reads CASSSLGDEQFF. The CDR3 nucleotides are TGCGCCAGCAGCTCCTTGGGCGATGAGCAGTTCTTC.

The chain links TRBV9 to TRBJ1-6; D is perhaps TRBD1 (5 bases). Germline CDR1 reads SGDLS; CDR2 reads YYNGEE. The CDR3 loop spans 13 amino acids. With 0 bases removed from V and 7 bases from J, the gap between germline ends came to 5 bases. The CDR3 DNA is TGTGCCAGCAGCGTAGCAGGGAATTCACCCCTCCACTTT. Amino acid sequence: CASSVAGNSPLHF. The entire variable domain, with the rest obtained from reference TRBV9 and TRBJ1-6, is as follows: DSGVTQTPKHLITATGQRVTLRCSPRSGDLSVYWYQQSLDQGLQFLIQYYNGEERAKGNILERFSAQQFPDLHSELNLSSLELGDSALYFCASSVAGNSPLHFGNGTRLTVT.

The chain is built from TRBV30 and TRBJ2-3; D may be TRBD2 (6 bases). Germline V gene sequence: CDR1 GTSNPN, CDR2 SVGIG (reference sequence). The CDR3 runs to 15 residues. V was clipped by 2 bases and J by 3 bases, with 15 bases between them. The CDR3: CAWSLGEAGTDTQYF. The CDR3 bases are TGTGCCTGGAGTCTGGGGGAGGCGGGGACAGATACGCAGTATTTT.

The chain has TRBV7-9 and TRBJ2-5; 11 nucleotides line up with TRBD2. The CDR3 spans 18 residues. V shed 5 bases, J shed 0 bases, and the junction held 11 bases outside the gene matches. Looked up from germline, CDR1 is SEHNR and CDR2 is FQNEAQ (reference sequence). The DNA of the CDR3 is TGTGCCAGCAGCGGAGCCCCTAGCGGGAGGAACGACCAAGAGACCCAGTACTTC. It translates to CASSGAPSGRNDQETQYF.

The J gene is TRBJ2-3, the V gene TRBV27; 12 bases line up with TRBD2. The CDR3 length is 20 residues. The J segment lost 0 bases and the V segment lost 2 bases, leaving 12 bases of the junction unmatched. Germline-derived CDR1 and CDR2 are MNHEY and SMNVEV (reference sequence). CDR3: CASSLGLASGRARSTDTQYF. CDR3 DNA sequence: TGTGCCAGCAGTTTAGGGCTTGCTAGCGGGAGGGCCAGAAGCACAGATACGCAGTATTTT.

This chain joins TRBV9 and TRBJ2-7, with D maybe TRBD2 (6 bases). The CDR3 spans 15 residues. V was clipped by 1 base and J by 2 bases, with 13 bases between them. Germline CDR1 is SGDLS and CDR2 is YYNGEE. As DNA, the CDR3 is TGTGCCAGCAGCGTAAGTGGAGGGGCCCCCTACGAGCAGTACTTC. It encodes CASSVSGGAPYEQYF.

The chain recombines TRBV19 with TRBJ1-3; D might be TRBD1 (6 bases). The CDR3 runs to 17 residues. Germline CDR1 is LNHDA and CDR2 is SQIVND (reference sequence). Trimming stripped 3 bases from V and 0 bases from J, with 15 bases between. In DNA, the CDR3 is TGTGCCAGTAGTATTTTCGGACAGACGTTCTCTGGAAACACCATATATTTT. Its translation is CASSIFGQTFSGNTIYF.

A single count supports this clone. The rearrangement joins TRBV9 to TRBJ1-2; weak D call: TRBD1 (6 bases). V was pared by 3 bases and J by 2 bases, with 17 bases between. CDR1 and CDR2 (germline): SGDLS, YYNGEE. The CDR3 is 16 amino acids. In DNA, the CDR3 is TGTGCCAGCAGCGGGCTCGGGACACATAAAAACTATGGCTACACCTTC. This sequence encodes CASSGLGTHKNYGYTF.

J is TRBJ2-1 and V is TRBV29-1; 11 positions agree with TRBD2. Germline loops: CDR1 SQVTM, CDR2 ANQGSEA. The CDR3 has 13 amino acids. Trimming at V came to 1 base and at J to 9 bases, leaving 2 bases not matched to a gene. The CDR3 nucleotides read TGCAGCGTTGAAGGGCTAGCGGGGGGTGAGCAGTTCTTC. It encodes CSVEGLAGGEQFF.

The chain recombines TRBV24-1 with TRBJ1-2, with D hard to call. This CDR3 comprises 13 residues. The ends were cut back, 3 bases at V and 4 bases at J, with 8 bases in the middle. CDR1 KGHDR and CDR2 SFDVKD come from the germline V gene. CDR3 coding DNA: TGTGCCACCAGTGATCCCCCCGGCTATGGCTACACCTTC. Its protein product is CATSDPPGYGYTF.

V gene TRBV4-1 combines with J gene TRBJ2-5, with TRBD2 matching over 8 bases. CDR3 length: 13 amino acids. V trimming: 5 bases; J trimming: 4 bases; junction bases outside the gene matches: 3. Germline V gene data show CDR1 as MGHRA and CDR2 as YSYEKL. CDR3 in DNA: TGCGCCAGCAGCTCCCTAGCGGGAGAGACCCAGTACTTC. Its protein product is CASSSLAGETQYF.

The chain has TRBV27 and TRBJ1-4; TRBD1 agrees at 12 bases. Germline V gene lookup returns CDR1 MNHEY and CDR2 SMNVEV (reference sequence). CDR3 length equals 14 residues. The ends lost 5 bases at V and 9 bases at J; junction bases unmatched: 4. The CDR3: CASSVRDRGQKLFF. CDR3 in DNA: TGTGCCAGCAGTGTCCGGGACAGGGGGCAAAAACTGTTTTTT.

The chain links TRBV27 to TRBJ2-6, with 9 bases fitting TRBD1. Losses at the gene ends were 4 bases for V and 5 bases for J; bases not matched to a gene: 9. The germline V gene encodes CDR1 MNHEY and CDR2 SMNVEV (reference sequence). The CDR3 is 17 residues long. CDR3 loop: CASSSGQGVRRANVLTF. The CDR3 DNA sequence: TGTGCCAGCAGTTCGGGACAGGGTGTTCGGCGGGCCAACGTCCTGACTTTC.

This chain connects TRBV18 to TRBJ2-7, with 7 bases lining up with TRBD2. Germline V gene sequence: CDR1 KGHSH, CDR2 LQKENI. Trimming at V came to 4 bases and at J to 3 bases, leaving 9 bases not matched to a gene. The CDR3 consists of 15 residues. The CDR3 DNA reads as TGTGCCAGCTCACTTGGAATGGGCGGGGGCTACGAGCAGTACTTC. Its protein product is CASSLGMGGGYEQYF.